The 18 T cell receptor beta chains below were found in one sample sequenced in a study of blood T cell repertoires in COVID-19. TCRdb keeps only in-frame clones here, not all; method: immunoSEQ multiplex PCR. This sample carries 90,000 to 100,000 clones, roughly 72% of them seen once, and the ten largest clones take around 23%. Input material: peripheral blood. All receptors derive from a woman aged 55-75 years in a cohort sampled during active or convalescent COVID-19.

The rearrangement joins TRBV23-1 to TRBJ1-5, with 9 positions matching TRBD1. TRBV23-1 is an open reading frame, and its role is uncertain. V was pared by 2 bases and J by 1 base, with 9 bases of the junction left unmatched. CDR3 length: 18 amino acids. The CDR3 reads CASSQGTGISSSNQPQHF. Written as DNA, the CDR3 is TGCGCCAGCAGTCAAGGGACAGGGATCAGTTCAAGCAATCAGCCCCAGCATTTT.

V usage is TRBV19 and J usage is TRBJ1-5, with TRBD1 as a possible D gene (5 bases). The CDR3 loop spans 16 amino acids. Germline V gives CDR1 LNHDA, CDR2 SQIVND (reference sequence). Between the trimmed V and J ends, which lost 3 bases and 4 bases, there was a span of 16 bases. CDR3 in DNA: TGTGCCAGTAGTATGCACAGGTCCCCTTTGAATCAGCCCCAGCATTTT. It translates to CASSMHRSPLNQPQHF.

This chain connects TRBV24-1 to TRBJ2-1, with 10 bases aligning to TRBD2. Trimming cost V 3 bases and J 9 bases; bases outside gene matches: 10. The CDR3 runs 16 residues. In germline, CDR1 is KGHDR, CDR2 SFDVKD. CDR3 nucleotide sequence: TGTGCCACCAGTGATGGGTCGCTAGCGGGGGAAGGTGAGCAGTTCTTC. As protein: CATSDGSLAGEGEQFF.

This rearrangement joins TRBV6-4 to TRBJ2-2; 7 nucleotides match TRBD2. J lost 4 bases, V lost 4 bases, and 6 bases had no gene match. Germline V gene sequence: CDR1 MRHNA, CDR2 SNTAGT. CDR3 length equals 15 residues. The CDR3 is CASSATSVATGELFF. Here the CDR3 DNA reads TGTGCCAGCAGTGCCACTAGCGTGGCCACCGGGGAGCTGTTTTTT.

This chain links TRBV18 with TRBJ2-6, with D tentatively TRBD1 (5 bases). Germline V gene sequence: CDR1 KGHSH, CDR2 LQKENI. V was trimmed by 6 bases and J by 0 bases, leaving 15 bases between them. The CDR3 loop spans 17 amino acids. CDR3 sequence: CASSLRAGDSGANVLTF. CDR3 sequence (DNA): TGTGCCAGCTCGCTCAGGGCAGGCGACTCTGGGGCCAACGTCCTGACTTTC.

CDR3 DNA: TGTGCCAGCACAAGACTAGCGGGGGACACCGGGGAGCTGTTTTTT. This gives the protein CASTRLAGDTGELFF. This chain uses TRBV28 with TRBJ2-2; the match to TRBD2 covers 12 bases. The CDR3 is made up of 15 amino acids. The V gene's germline CDR1 is MDHEN and CDR2 SYDVKM. V lost 7 bases to trimming and J lost 3 bases; unmatched junction nucleotides: 3.

V is TRBV28 and J is TRBJ1-6, with a possible D match to TRBD1 (5 bases). CDR3 length: 14 residues. From germline, CDR1 is MDHEN and CDR2 SYDVKM. The V and J ends lost 7 bases and 5 bases respectively, with 12 bases between them. This CDR3 is CASKNRIDNSPLHF. CDR3 in DNA: TGTGCCAGCAAAAACAGGATTGATAATTCACCCCTCCACTTT. The full variable domain, with the rest looked up from reference TRBV28 and TRBJ1-6, is DVKVTQSSRYLVKRTGEKVFLECVQDMDHENMFWYRQDPGLGLRLIYFSYDVKMKEKGDIPEGYSVSREKKERFSLILESASTNQTSMYLCASKNRIDNSPLHFGNGTRLTVT.

This clone has just one count. The J gene is TRBJ1-5, the V gene TRBV6-5; 8 positions agree with TRBD1. Germline-derived CDR1 and CDR2 are MNHEY and SVGAGI. Unmatched junction bases numbered 5, after V lost 7 bases and J lost 3 bases. This CDR3 has 14 amino acids. The CDR3 region has the DNA TGTGCCAGCATGGGCAGGGGGCACAATCAGCCCCAGCATTTT. It encodes CASMGRGHNQPQHF.

The gene calls are TRBV27 and TRBJ1-5; D not certain. The length of the CDR3 is 13 residues. V lost 4 bases and J lost 1, with 5 bases in between. From germline, CDR1 is MNHEY and CDR2 SMNVEV (reference sequence). Here the CDR3 DNA reads TGTGCCAGCAGTTATATGAGCAATCAGCCCCAGCATTTT. This translates into CASSYMSNQPQHF.

The chain couples TRBV3-1 (or the pseudogene TRBV3-2) to TRBJ1-1; 7 bases fit TRBD1. V gave up 4 bases and J gave up 6 bases; unmatched junction bases: 8. There are 14 residues in the CDR3. Germline values: CDR1 LGHDT, CDR2 YNNKEL (reference sequence). The DNA of the CDR3 is TGTGCCAGCAGCCGGGGGACAGCGTCCGCTGAAGCTTTCTTT. Translated, it gives CASSRGTASAEAFF.

This clone was seen a handful of times. The rearrangement uses TRBV10-1 and TRBJ2-3; TRBD2 is a possible D gene (6 bases). V was pared by 6 bases and J by 7 bases, with 11 bases between. CDR1 is WNHNN and CDR2 is SYGVQD in the germline V gene (reference sequence). The CDR3 extends over 12 amino acids. CDR3: CASSAGGNTQYF. The CDR3 region has the DNA TGCGCCAGCAGCGCCGGAGGGAATACGCAGTATTTT.

The chain combines TRBV2 with TRBJ2-5, with D possibly matching TRBD1 (7 bases). Germline V CDR1 and CDR2: SNHLY, FYNNEI. V gave up 6 bases and J gave up 7 bases, with 21 bases separating them. The CDR3 sequence is 15 residues long. CDR3 protein: CASRADRPQGGTQYF. The DNA for the CDR3 is TGTGCCAGCAGGGCAGACAGGCCTCAGGGGGGGACCCAGTACTTC.

V usage is TRBV4-2 and J usage is TRBJ2-3; D remains unclear. The length of the CDR3 is 13 residues. Germline assignment: CDR1 LGHNA and CDR2 YNFKEQ. The V and J ends lost 3 bases and 1 base respectively, with 5 bases between them. The CDR3 nucleotides are TGTGCCAGCAGCCACGTCGGCACAGATACGCAGTATTTT. Its translation: CASSHVGTDTQYF.

The CDR3 sequence is CASSQEVGGPPTDYGYTF. The CDR3 DNA follows: TGTGCCAGCAGCCAAGAAGTAGGGGGTCCCCCCACTGATTATGGCTACACCTTC. The chain couples TRBV4-2 to TRBJ1-2; possible D gene TRBD1, 6 bases. The CDR3 has 18 residues. Per the germline V gene, CDR1 is LGHNA and CDR2 is YNFKEQ. Trimming cost V 0 bases and J 5 bases, with 22 bases left between them.

The chain is built from TRBV12-2 and TRBJ2-1; TRBD2, the table's D call, was not compared with the DNA. TRBV12-2 is a recognized pseudogene. This CDR3 is 13 amino acids long. The CDR3 here is CASRWEIYNEQFF. The CDR3 coding sequence is TGTGCAAGTCGCTGGGAGATATACAATGAGCAGTTCTTC.

V and J are TRBV5-1 and TRBJ2-5; D ambiguous. CDR3 size: 12 residues. V was trimmed by 5 bases and J by 5 bases, leaving 10 bases between them. Germline-derived CDR1 and CDR2 are SGHRS and YFSETQ. CDR3 coding DNA: TGCGCCAGCAGGTCTCAGTGGGAGACCCAGTACTTC. It specifies CASRSQWETQYF.

The chain links TRBV7-8 to TRBJ2-3, with 8 bases matching TRBD1. Looked up from germline, CDR1 is SGHVS and CDR2 is FQNEAQ. CDR3 length: 18 residues. V was clipped by 4 bases and J by 0 bases; unmatched bases: 12. CDR3 sequence: CASSSDRETITSTDTQYF. CDR3 DNA: TGTGCCAGCAGCTCGGACAGGGAAACGATAACTAGCACAGATACGCAGTATTTT.

The V gene is TRBV5-1, the J gene TRBJ2-3, with D perhaps TRBD2 (6 bases). V shed 4 bases and J shed 6 bases, with 12 bases lying between them. CDR1 SGHRS and CDR2 YFSETQ come from the germline V gene. CDR3 length: 13 residues. The CDR3 sequence is CASSRRGGDTQYF. The CDR3 DNA is TGCGCCAGCAGCAGGCGGGGTGGGGATACGCAGTATTTT.